This record looks at one T cell receptor beta chain sequence and its context. This sample stems from a study of technical replicates of blood from a handful of donors. The CDR3 sequence is 13 residues long. Germline V gives CDR1 SQVTM, CDR2 ANQGSEA. J was trimmed by 7 bases and V by 5 bases; bases with no gene match: 5. Profiled with immunoSEQ multiplex PCR; TCRdb holds only in-frame clones, not every one. This table has tens of thousands of clones, approximately 83% appearing once. The V gene is TRBV29-1, the J gene TRBJ2-1; 10 nucleotides line up with TRBD1. This receptor was identified in a human donor in good health. Some clones in this sample may be carry-over from other donors' samples. Sample: PBMCs. CDR3 loop: CSVLRDRGNEQFF. CDR3 DNA: TGCAGCGTTCTACGGGACAGGGGTAATGAGCAGTTCTTC.